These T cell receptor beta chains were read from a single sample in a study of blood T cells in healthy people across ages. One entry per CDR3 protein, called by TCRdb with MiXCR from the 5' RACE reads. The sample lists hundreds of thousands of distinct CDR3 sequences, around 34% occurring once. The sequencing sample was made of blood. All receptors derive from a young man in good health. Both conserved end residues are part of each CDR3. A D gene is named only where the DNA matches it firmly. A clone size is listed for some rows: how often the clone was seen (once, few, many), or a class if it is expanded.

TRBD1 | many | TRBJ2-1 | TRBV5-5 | CASSLPLARGSSYNEQFF | TGTGCCAGCAGCTTGCCGTTGGCCAGGGGGAGCTCCTACAATGAGCAGTTCTTC
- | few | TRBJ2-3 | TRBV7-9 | CASYRTDTQYF | TGTGCCAGCTACCGCACAGATACGCAGTATTTT
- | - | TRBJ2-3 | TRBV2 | CASSEEIADTQYF | TGTGCCAGCAGTGAAGAGATCGCAGATACGCAGTATTTT
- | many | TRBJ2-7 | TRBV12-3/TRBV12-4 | CASSTRGYEQYF | TGTGCCAGCAGTACCAGGGGTTACGAGCAGTACTTC
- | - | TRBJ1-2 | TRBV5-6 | CASSWEGRSNYGYTF | TGTGCCAGCAGCTGGGAAGGGCGGTCTAACTATGGCTACACCTTC
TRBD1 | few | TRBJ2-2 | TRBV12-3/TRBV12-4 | CASSSGGWGTGELFF | TGTGCCAGCAGTTCAGGGGGCTGGGGGACCGGGGAGCTGTTTTTT
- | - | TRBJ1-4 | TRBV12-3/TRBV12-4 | CASSPDDLSEKLFF | TGTGCCAGCAGTCCCGACGACTTGTCGGAAAAACTGTTTTTT
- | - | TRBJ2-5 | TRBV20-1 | CSTSSHSQETQYF | TGCAGTACCTCAAGTCATTCACAAGAGACCCAGTACTTC
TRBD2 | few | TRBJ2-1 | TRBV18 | CASRTSGGDEQFF | TGTGCCAGCCGGACTAGCGGGGGAGATGAGCAGTTCTTC
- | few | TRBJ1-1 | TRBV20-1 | CSARGPPGGVNTEAFF | TGCAGTGCTAGAGGTCCGCCCGGGGGGGTGAACACTGAAGCTTTCTTT
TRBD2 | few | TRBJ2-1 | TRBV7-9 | CASRPRLADSYNEQFF | TGTGCCAGCAGACCTCGACTAGCGGATTCCTACAATGAGCAGTTCTTC
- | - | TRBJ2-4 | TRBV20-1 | CSDRDPERAKNIQYF | TGCAGTGATAGAGATCCTGAGCGTGCCAAAAACATTCAGTACTTC
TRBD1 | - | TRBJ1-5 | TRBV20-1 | CSATPSGRTGLNQPQHF | TGCAGTGCTACGCCAAGCGGCCGGACAGGGCTAAATCAGCCCCAGCATTTT
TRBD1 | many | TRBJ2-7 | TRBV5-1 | CASSIGTDYEQYF | TGCGCCAGCAGCATCGGGACAGACTACGAGCAGTACTTC
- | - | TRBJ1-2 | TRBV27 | CASRPAGIDGYTF | TGTGCCAGCCGGCCCGCTGGGATTGATGGCTACACCTTC
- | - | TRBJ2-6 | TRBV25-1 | CASSGPAATGSGANILTF | TGTGCCAGCAGTGGGCCAGCCGCGACCGGATCTGGGGCCAACATCCTGACTTTC
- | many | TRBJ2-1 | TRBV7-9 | CASSLQNNEQFF | TGTGCCAGCAGCTTACAGAACAATGAGCAGTTCTTC
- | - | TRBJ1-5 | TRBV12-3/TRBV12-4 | CASRAGTPQHF | TGTGCCAGCAGGGCAGGGACCCCCCAGCATTTT
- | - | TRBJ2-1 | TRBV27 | CASSFFTQGNEQFF | TGTGCCAGCAGTTTTTTTACACAGGGTAATGAGCAGTTCTTC
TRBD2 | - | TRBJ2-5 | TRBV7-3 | CASSLRGGLAGGVQETQYF | TGTGCCAGCAGCTTAAGAGGGGGACTAGCGGGGGGAGTACAAGAGACCCAGTACTTC
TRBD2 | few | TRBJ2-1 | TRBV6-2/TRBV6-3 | CASSYPLAGGWNEQFF | TGTGCCAGCAGTTACCCTCTAGCGGGGGGTTGGAATGAGCAGTTCTTC
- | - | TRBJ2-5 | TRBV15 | CATSRQVQETQYF | TGTGCCACCAGCAGACAGGTTCAGGAGACCCAGTACTTC
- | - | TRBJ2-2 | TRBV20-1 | CSARSAGAFNTGELFF | TGCAGTGCTAGGTCAGCAGGGGCATTCAACACCGGGGAGCTGTTTTTT
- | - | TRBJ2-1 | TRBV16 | CASSQSERYNEQFF | TGTGCCAGCAGCCAATCGGAACGGTACAATGAGCAGTTCTTC
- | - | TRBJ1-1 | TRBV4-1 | CASSRFGQSRDGEAFF | TGCGCCAGCAGCCGCTTTGGACAGTCGAGAGACGGTGAAGCTTTCTTT
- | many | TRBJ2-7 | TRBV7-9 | CASSYKGTSSPYEQYF | TGTGCCAGCAGCTACAAAGGGACGTCTAGTCCCTACGAGCAGTACTTC
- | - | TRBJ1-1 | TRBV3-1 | CASSHANMNTEAFF | TGTGCCAGCAGCCATGCGAACATGAACACTGAAGCTTTCTTT
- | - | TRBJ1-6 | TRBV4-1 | CASSQPGGRYSPLHF | TGCGCCAGCAGCCAACCCGGAGGGCGGTATTCACCCCTCCACTTT
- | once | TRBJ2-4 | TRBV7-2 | CASSNRAVLAKNIQYF | TGTGCCAGCAGCAACCGGGCAGTACTAGCCAAAAACATTCAGTACTTC
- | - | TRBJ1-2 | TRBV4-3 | CASSPTRGPHYGYTF | TGCGCCAGCAGCCCAACCCGCGGCCCCCACTATGGCTACACCTTC
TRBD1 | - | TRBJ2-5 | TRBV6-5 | CASSHPGQGLSNEQYF | TGTGCCAGCAGTCACCCGGGACAGGGTCTCAGCAATGAGCAGTACTTC
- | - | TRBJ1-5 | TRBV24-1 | CATSDVAGSDQPQHF | TGTGCCACCAGTGACGTGGCGGGGTCCGATCAGCCCCAGCATTTT
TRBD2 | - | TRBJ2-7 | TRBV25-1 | CASSESGGNEQYF | TGTGCCAGCAGTGAATCGGGAGGGAACGAGCAGTACTTC
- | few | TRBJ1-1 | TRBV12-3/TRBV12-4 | CASSPAGGVAEAFF | TGTGCCAGCAGTCCCGCGGGGGGTGTGGCTGAAGCTTTCTTT